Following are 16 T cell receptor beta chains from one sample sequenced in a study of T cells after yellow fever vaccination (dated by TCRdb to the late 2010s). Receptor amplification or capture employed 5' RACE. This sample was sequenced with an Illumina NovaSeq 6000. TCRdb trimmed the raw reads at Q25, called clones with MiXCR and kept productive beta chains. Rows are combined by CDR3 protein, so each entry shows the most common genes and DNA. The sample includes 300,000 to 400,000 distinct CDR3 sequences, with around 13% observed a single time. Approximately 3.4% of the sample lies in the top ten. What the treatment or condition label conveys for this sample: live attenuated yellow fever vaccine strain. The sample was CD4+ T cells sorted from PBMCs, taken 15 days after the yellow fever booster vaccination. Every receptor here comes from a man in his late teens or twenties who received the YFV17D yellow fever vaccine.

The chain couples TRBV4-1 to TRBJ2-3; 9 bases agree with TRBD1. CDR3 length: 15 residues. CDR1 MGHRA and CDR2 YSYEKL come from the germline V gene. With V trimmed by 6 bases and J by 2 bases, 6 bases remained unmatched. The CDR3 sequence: CASRPGTGHTDTQYF. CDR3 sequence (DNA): TGCGCCAGCAGACCGGGGACAGGGCACACAGATACGCAGTATTTT.

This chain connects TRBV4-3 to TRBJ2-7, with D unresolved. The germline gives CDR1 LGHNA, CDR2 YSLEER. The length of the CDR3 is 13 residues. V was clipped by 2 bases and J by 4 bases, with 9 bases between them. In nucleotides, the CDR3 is TGCGCCAGCAGCCAAAGGTTATCTTACGAGCAGTACTTC. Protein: CASSQRLSYEQYF.

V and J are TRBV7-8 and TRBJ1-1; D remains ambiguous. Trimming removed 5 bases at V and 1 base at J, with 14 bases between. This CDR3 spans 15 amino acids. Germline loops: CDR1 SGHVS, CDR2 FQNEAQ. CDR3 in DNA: TGTGCCAGCAGCCCCTGGATGAGCGAGAACACTGAAGCTTTCTTT. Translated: CASSPWMSENTEAFF.

The DNA for the CDR3 is TGTGCCAGCAGCCCGGGGGGGAGGTCCTACGAGCAGTACGTC. Amino acid sequence: CASSPGGRSYEQYV. This chain connects TRBV5-5 to TRBJ2-7; 8 positions agree with TRBD2. In germline, CDR1 is SGHKS, CDR2 YYEKEE (reference sequence). The CDR3 has 14 residues. V was pared by 4 bases and J by 1 base, with 4 bases of the junction left unmatched.

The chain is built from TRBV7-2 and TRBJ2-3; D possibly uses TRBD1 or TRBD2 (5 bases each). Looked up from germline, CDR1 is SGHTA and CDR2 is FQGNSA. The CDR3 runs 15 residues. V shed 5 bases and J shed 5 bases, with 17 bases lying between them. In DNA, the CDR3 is TGTGCCAGCAGCCGAGGGGTGAGGGGAGTAGATACGCAGTATTTT. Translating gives CASSRGVRGVDTQYF.

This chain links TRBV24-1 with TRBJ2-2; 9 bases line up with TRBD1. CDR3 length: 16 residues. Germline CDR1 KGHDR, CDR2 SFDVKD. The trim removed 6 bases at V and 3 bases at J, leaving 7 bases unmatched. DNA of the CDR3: TGTGCCACCAGTCACGGGACAGGGTCATACACCGGGGAGCTGTTTTTT. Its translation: CATSHGTGSYTGELFF.

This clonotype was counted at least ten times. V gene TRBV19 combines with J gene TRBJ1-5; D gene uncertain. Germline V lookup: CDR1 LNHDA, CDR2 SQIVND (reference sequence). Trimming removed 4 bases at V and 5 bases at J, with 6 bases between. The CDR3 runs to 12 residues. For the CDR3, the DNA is TGTGCCAGTAGTAAACAATATCAGCCCCAGCATTTT. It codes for CASSKQYQPQHF.

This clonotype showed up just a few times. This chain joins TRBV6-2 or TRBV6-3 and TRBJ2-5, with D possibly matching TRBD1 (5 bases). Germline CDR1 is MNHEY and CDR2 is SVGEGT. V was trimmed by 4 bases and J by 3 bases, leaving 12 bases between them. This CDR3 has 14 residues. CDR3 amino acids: CASSSLDSEETQYF. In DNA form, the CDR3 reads TGTGCCAGCAGTTCCCTCGACAGTGAAGAGACCCAGTACTTC.

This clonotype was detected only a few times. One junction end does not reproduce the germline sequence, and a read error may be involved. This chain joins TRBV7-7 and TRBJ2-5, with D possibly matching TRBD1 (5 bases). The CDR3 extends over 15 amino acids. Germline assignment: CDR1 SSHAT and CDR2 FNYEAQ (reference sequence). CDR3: CASSLSSQGTETQYF. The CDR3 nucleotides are TGTGCTAGCAGCTTATCCTCGCAGGGCACAGAGACCCAGTACTTC.

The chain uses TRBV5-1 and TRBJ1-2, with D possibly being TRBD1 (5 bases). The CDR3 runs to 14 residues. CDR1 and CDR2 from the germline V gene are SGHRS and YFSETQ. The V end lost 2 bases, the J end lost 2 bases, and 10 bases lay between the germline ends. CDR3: CASSFGGKNYGYTF. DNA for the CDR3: TGCGCCAGCAGCTTTGGGGGGAAGAACTATGGCTACACCTTC. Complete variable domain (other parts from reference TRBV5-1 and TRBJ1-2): KAGVTQTPRYLIKTRGQQVTLSCSPISGHRSVSWYQQTPGQGLQFLFEYFSETQRNKGNFPGRFSGRQFSNSRSEMNVSTLELGDSALYLCASSFGGKNYGYTFGSGTRLTVV.

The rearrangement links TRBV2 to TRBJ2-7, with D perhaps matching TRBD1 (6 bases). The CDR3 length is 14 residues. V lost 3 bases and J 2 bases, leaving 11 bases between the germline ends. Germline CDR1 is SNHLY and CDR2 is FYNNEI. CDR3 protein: CASSDDRPTYEQYF. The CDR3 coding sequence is TGTGCCAGCAGTGACGACAGGCCAACCTACGAGCAGTACTTC.

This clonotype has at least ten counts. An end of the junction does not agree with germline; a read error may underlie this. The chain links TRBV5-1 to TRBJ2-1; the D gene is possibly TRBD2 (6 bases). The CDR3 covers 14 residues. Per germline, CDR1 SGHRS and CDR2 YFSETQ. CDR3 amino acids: CASSLEGSYNEQFF. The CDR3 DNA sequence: TGTGCCAGCAGCTTGGAGGGCTCCTACAATGAGCAGTTCTTC.

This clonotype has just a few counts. CDR3 residues: CASKPIGSYYNSPLHF. CDR3 nucleotides: TGTGCCAGCAAACCAATAGGAAGCTACTATAATTCACCCCTCCACTTT. The chain carries TRBV12-3 or TRBV12-4 and TRBJ1-6; D call uncertain. Trimming stripped 7 bases from V and 3 bases from J, with 16 bases between. This CDR3 spans 16 amino acids.

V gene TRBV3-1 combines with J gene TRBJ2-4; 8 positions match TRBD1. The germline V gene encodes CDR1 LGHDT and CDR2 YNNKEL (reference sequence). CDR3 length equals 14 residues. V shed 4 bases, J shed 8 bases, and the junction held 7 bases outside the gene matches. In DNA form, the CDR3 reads TGTGCCAGCAGCCCGCGGACAGGGATAGACATTCAGTACTTC. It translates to CASSPRTGIDIQYF.

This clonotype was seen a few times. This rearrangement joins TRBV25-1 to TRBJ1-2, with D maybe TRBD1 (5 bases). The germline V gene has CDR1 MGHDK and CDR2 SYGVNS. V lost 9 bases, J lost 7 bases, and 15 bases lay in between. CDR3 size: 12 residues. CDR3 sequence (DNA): TGTGCCAGTATAGGGACGGGACGTGGCTACACCTTC. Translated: CASIGTGRGYTF.

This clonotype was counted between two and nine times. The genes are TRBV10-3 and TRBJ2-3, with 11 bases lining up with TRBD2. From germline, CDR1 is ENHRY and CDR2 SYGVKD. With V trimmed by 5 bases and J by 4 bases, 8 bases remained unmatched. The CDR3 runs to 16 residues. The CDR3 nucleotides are TGTGCCATCAGTCGTTTACTAGCGGGGGAAGCAGATACGCAGTATTTT. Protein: CAISRLLAGEADTQYF.